This T cell receptor beta chain was identified in a study of blood T cell repertoires in COVID-19. Whole-study context: Acute and convalescent COVID-19 specimens originated in the United States, Italy and Spain. The analysed material was cDNA or gDNA that came from T cells, B-cell-depleted T cells, or PBMCs.

Germline V lookup: CDR1 MNHNS, CDR2 SASEGT. This CDR3 is built from 17 residues. The ends lost 3 bases at V and 1 base at J; junction bases unmatched: 8. TCRdb's copy holds only in-frame clones and misses some; the assay was immunoSEQ multiplex PCR. The sample gives approximately 140,000 clones, over 70% of which show up once; approximately 6.2% is in the top ten. This clone was picked up a small number of times. The chain carries TRBV6-1 and TRBJ2-1, with 8 bases lining up with TRBD1. The receptor was derived from a man at least 80 years old with acute or convalescent COVID-19. The sample consisted of peripheral blood. The CDR3 DNA reads TGTGCCAGCAGTGACAGGGGGCTGGGGGGTTCCTACAATGAGCAGTTCTTC. It codes for CASSDRGLGGSYNEQFF.